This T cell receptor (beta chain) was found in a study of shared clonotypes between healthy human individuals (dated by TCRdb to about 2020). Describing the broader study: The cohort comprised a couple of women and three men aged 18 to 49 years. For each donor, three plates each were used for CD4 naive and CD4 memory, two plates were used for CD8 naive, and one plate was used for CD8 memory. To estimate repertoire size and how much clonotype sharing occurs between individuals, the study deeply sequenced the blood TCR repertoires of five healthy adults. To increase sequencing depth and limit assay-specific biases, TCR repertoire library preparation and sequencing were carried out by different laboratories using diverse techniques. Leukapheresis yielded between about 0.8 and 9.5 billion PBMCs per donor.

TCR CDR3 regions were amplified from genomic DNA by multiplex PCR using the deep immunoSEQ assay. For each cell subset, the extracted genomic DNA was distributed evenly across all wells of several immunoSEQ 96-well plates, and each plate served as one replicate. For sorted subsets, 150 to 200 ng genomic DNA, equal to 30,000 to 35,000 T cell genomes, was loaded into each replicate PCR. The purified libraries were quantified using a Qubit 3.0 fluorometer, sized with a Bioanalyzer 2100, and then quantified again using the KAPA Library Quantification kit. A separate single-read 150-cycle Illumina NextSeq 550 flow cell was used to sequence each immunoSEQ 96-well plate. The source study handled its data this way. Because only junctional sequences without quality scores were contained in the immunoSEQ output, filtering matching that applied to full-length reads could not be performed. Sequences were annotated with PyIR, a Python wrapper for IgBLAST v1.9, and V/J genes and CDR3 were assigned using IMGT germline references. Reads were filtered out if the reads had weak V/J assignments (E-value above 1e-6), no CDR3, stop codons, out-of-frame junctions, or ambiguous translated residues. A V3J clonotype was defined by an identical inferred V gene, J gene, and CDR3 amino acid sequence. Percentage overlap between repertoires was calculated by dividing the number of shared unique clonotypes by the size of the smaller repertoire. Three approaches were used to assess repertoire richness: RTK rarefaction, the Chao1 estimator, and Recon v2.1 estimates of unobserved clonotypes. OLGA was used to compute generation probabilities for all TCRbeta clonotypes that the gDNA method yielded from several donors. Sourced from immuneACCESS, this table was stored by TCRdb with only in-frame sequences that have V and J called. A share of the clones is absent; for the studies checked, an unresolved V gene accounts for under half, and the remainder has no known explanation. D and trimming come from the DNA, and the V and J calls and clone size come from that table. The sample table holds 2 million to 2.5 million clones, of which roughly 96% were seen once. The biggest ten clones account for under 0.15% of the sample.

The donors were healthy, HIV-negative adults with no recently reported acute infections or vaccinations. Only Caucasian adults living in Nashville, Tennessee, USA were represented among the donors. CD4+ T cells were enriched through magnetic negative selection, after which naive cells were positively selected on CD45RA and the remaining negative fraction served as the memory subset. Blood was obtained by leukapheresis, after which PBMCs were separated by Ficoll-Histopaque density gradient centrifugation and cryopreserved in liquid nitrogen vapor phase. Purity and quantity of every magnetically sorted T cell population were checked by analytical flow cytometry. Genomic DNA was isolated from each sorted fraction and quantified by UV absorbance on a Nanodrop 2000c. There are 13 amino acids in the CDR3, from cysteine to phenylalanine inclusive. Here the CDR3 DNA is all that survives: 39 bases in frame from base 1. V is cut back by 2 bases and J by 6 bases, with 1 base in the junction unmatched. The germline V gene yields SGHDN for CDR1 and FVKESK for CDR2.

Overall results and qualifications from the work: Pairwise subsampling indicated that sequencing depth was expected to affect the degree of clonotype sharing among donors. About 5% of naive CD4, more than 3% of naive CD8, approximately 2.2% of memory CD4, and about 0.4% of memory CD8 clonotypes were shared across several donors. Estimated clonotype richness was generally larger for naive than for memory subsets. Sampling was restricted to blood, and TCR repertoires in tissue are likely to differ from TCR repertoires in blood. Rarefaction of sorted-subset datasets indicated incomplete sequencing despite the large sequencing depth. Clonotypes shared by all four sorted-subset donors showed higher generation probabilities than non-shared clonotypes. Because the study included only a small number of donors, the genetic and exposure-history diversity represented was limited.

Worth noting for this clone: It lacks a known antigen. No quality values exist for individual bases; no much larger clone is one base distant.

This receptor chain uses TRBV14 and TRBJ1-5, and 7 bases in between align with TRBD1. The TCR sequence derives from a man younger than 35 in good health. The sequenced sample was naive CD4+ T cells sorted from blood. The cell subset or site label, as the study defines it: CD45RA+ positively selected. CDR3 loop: CASSQRQGQPQHF. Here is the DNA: TGTGCCAGCAGCCAACGACAGGGTCAGCCCCAGCATTTT.